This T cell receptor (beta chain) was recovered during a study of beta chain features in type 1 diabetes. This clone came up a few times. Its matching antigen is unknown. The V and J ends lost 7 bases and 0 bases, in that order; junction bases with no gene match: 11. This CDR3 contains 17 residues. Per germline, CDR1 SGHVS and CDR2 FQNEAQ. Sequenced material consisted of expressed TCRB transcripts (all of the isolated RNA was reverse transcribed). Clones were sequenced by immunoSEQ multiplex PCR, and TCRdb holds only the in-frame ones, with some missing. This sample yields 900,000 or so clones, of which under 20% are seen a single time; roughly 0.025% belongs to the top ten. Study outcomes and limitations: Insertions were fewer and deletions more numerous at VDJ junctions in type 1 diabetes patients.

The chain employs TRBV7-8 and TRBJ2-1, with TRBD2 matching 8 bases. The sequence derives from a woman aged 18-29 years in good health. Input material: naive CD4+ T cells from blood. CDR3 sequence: CASTSGGSGSSYNEQFF. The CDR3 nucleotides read TGTGCCAGCACCTCGGGGGGGAGCGGGAGCTCCTACAATGAGCAGTTCTTC.